This T cell receptor (beta chain) was recovered during a study of cytomegalovirus exposure and HLA in healthy donors. Study-level background: Across 350 to 500 genotyped donors, about 86% landed in the Caucasian-associated ancestry cluster. Study results and limitations: In a later analysis, V- and J-gene trimming of beta chains associated with a DCLRE1C missense variant, replicated independently. Prior analysis indicated that the majority of TCR beta V segments exhibited productivity approximately 87% or approximately 30% of the time.

Of note for this clone: Its antigen is unidentified.

Germline V gene lookup returns CDR1 MGHRA and CDR2 YSYEKL. The CDR3 has 15 residues. Deletions cut 0 bases from V and 3 bases from J, with 10 bases between. The PCR was carried out with 60 Vbeta primers and 13 Jbeta primers. Libraries were prepared by immunoSEQ multiplex PCR; TCRdb keeps only in-frame clonotypes and omits some of them. Among 80,000 to 95,000 clones listed, almost 80% were seen once. V usage is TRBV4-1 and J usage is TRBJ2-3; TRBD1 is a possible D gene (6 bases). The sequence came from a female donor in good health and CMV-seronegative. Sequenced sample: PBMCs. CDR3 residues: CASSQEQGWTDTQYF. For the CDR3, the DNA is TGCGCCAGCAGCCAAGAACAGGGTTGGACAGATACGCAGTATTTT.